What follows are 14 T cell receptor beta chains derived from one specimen sequenced in a study of prognosis after radiotherapy for stage I lung cancer. From genomic DNA, two-round multiplex PCR was used to amplify TCR beta CDR3. Each TRBV and TRBJ gene had its own primer in the first PCR round. TCRdb recomputed calls from the multiplex PCR reads with MiXCR, one row per CDR3 protein. The sample includes 45,000 to 60,000 distinct CDR3 sequences, approximately 35% seen only once; the top ten take about 9.2%. The sequencing used PBMCs, collected before or after stereotactic body radiation therapy (not recorded which). The receptors shown here come from a donor aged 50 or older with non-small cell lung cancer.

At least ten counts were recorded for this clonotype. The V call is TRBV6-5, the J call TRBJ2-1, with 8 bases lining up with TRBD2. This CDR3 comprises 16 residues. Germline V gene lookup returns CDR1 MNHEY and CDR2 SVGAGI. V shed 0 bases, J shed 6 bases, and the junction held 7 bases outside the gene matches. The CDR3 bases are TGTGCCAGCAGTTACTCGGGCGGGAGGAGCCCCAATGAGCAGTTCTTC. Its protein product is CASSYSGGRSPNEQFF.

In this sample, this clonotype turned up many times. The V gene is TRBV27, the J gene TRBJ2-2; possibly TRBD2 for D (6 bases). CDR3 length: 17 amino acids. The ends were cut back, 0 bases at V and 6 bases at J, with 17 bases in the middle. Germline V gene sequence: CDR1 MNHEY, CDR2 SMNVEV (reference sequence). The CDR3 here is CASSLSWQGGSPGELFF. CDR3 nucleotide sequence: TGTGCCAGCAGTTTATCGTGGCAGGGAGGTAGTCCCGGGGAGCTGTTTTTT.

This clonotype was observed a single time. This may come from a read error, since a much larger clone is one base off. This sequence joins TRBV6-1 and TRBJ2-3; TRBD2 aligns across 13 bases. V lost 6 bases to trimming and J lost 6 bases; unmatched junction nucleotides: 6. The CDR3 is 15 residues long. The germline gives CDR1 MNHNS, CDR2 SASEGT. The CDR3 DNA reads as TGTGCCAGCAGAGGACTAGCGGGAGAAGAGGATACGCAGTATTTT. It specifies CASRGLAGEEDTQYF.

This clonotype has ten or more counts. The V gene is TRBV6-2 or TRBV6-3, the J gene TRBJ1-2; a weak D match, TRBD1 (5 bases). The germline CDR1 and CDR2 sequences are MNHEY and SVGEGT. The CDR3 covers 17 residues. V gave up 5 bases and J gave up 4 bases, with 23 bases separating them. The CDR3 protein is CASSESPAGTKSYGYTF. DNA of the CDR3: TGTGCCAGCAGTGAAAGTCCCGCAGGGACGAAATCCTATGGCTACACCTTC.

In regard to this clonotype: Since a much larger clone is just one base distant, this may be a read error. No conserved phenylalanine or tryptophan is present at the end of the CDR3, so a read error is the likely explanation. The gene calls are TRBV5-5 and TRBJ1-4, with 8 positions matching TRBD1. Germline lookup yields CDR1 SGHKS and CDR2 YYEKEE (reference sequence). The CDR3 length is 15 residues. V was clipped by 4 bases and J by 3 bases; unmatched bases: 5. The CDR3 loop reads CASSPRTGSNEKLFS. Written as DNA, the CDR3 is TGTGCCAGCAGCCCCCGGACAGGGTCTAATGAAAAACTGTTTTCT.

This clonotype was detected many times. The junction shows a germline mismatch at one end, possibly a read error. V and J are TRBV4-2 and TRBJ1-3, with D uncertain. This CDR3 spans 14 amino acids. Germline-derived CDR1 and CDR2 are LGHNA and YNFKEQ. CDR3 in amino acids: CASSQGLFGDTIYF. The CDR3, as DNA: TGTGCCAGCAGCCAAGGCCTTTTTGGAGACACCATATATTTT.

Worth noting for this clonotype: A much larger clone lies one base from this, so it may be a read error. V is TRBV18 and J is TRBJ2-5, with unresolved D. The V gene lost 2 bases and the J gene lost 5 bases, with 12 bases spanning the gap. The CDR3 totals 14 residues. The germline V gene encodes CDR1 KGHSH and CDR2 LQKENI. The CDR3 spells CASSPSPSRETQYF. The CDR3 DNA sequence: TGTGCCAGCTCACCATCTCCGTCCAGGGAGACCCAGTACTTC.

This clonotype has at least ten counts. The chain links TRBV24-1 to TRBJ2-2, with D possibly TRBD2 on 6 matching bases. V was trimmed by 1 base and J by 7 bases, leaving 27 bases between them. CDR1 is KGHDR and CDR2 is SFDVKD in the germline V gene. The CDR3 totals 20 residues. CDR3 sequence (DNA): TGTGCCACCAGTGATTTTCTGCCGTCGGCAGGGCCTAGCGCGTTCGGGGAGCTGTTTTTT. Translated, it gives CATSDFLPSAGPSAFGELFF.

For this clonotype: A much more abundant neighbour one base away suggests this may be a read error. The chain joins TRBV6-2 or TRBV6-3 to TRBJ1-1; D may be TRBD1 (5 bases). CDR3 length: 17 residues. CDR1 is MNHEY, CDR2 SVGEGT, per germline. Trimming removed 6 bases at V and 0 bases at J, with 20 bases between. The CDR3 region is CASRKRVQGGMNTEAFF. The CDR3 DNA reads TGTGCCAGCAGAAAAAGGGTGCAGGGAGGGATGAACACTGAAGCTTTCTTT.

The gene calls are TRBV5-1 and TRBJ1-1; TRBD1 aligns across 9 bases. The CDR3 sequence is 16 residues long. Germline CDR1 SGHRS, CDR2 YFSETQ. Germline trimming cut 3 bases from V and 4 bases from J; bases unmatched to any gene: 10. The CDR3, as DNA: TGCGCCAGCAGCTCAAACCTGGACAGGGGAGGCACTGAAGCTTTCTTT. Protein product: CASSSNLDRGGTEAFF.

With respect to this clonotype: A far larger clone differs by one base, so this is likely a read error. The chain employs TRBV12-3 or TRBV12-4 and TRBJ2-5; TRBD1 matches at 7 bases. The assigned J gene may be wrong: the sequence end matches TRBJ2-1 better. This CDR3 region has 15 residues. The CDR3 spells CASRTTGCSYNEQFF. CDR3 nucleotide sequence: TGTGCCAGCAGGACGACAGGGTGCTCCTACAATGAGCAGTTCTTC.

The gene calls are TRBV20-1 and TRBJ2-1; D unclear. This CDR3 is built from 15 residues. Trimming cost V 5 bases and J 0 bases, with 14 bases left between them. Looked up from germline, CDR1 is DFQATT and CDR2 is SNEGSKA (reference sequence). CDR3 in DNA: TGCAGTGCTTTTAGGGTCGTCCACTCCTACAATGAGCAGTTCTTC. This translates into CSAFRVVHSYNEQFF.

The chain has TRBV6-2 or TRBV6-3 and TRBJ1-5; D not resolved. V gave up 0 bases and J gave up 7 bases, with 10 bases separating them. This CDR3 spans 14 amino acids. CDR1 and CDR2 from the germline V gene are MNHEY and SVGEGT. The CDR3 sequence: CASSYSTGMQPQHF. The CDR3 DNA reads TGTGCCAGCAGTTACTCGACGGGGATGCAGCCCCAGCATTTT.

This sequence joins TRBV7-8 and TRBJ2-2; 7 nucleotides agree with TRBD2. Germline V gives CDR1 SGHVS, CDR2 FQNEAQ. The CDR3 is 17 amino acids. With V trimmed by 6 bases and J by 3 bases, 13 bases remained unmatched. CDR3 DNA sequence: TGTGCCAGCAGACCTAGCCGGCTAGCGGATTACACCGGGGAGCTGTTTTTT. Translated, it gives CASRPSRLADYTGELFF.